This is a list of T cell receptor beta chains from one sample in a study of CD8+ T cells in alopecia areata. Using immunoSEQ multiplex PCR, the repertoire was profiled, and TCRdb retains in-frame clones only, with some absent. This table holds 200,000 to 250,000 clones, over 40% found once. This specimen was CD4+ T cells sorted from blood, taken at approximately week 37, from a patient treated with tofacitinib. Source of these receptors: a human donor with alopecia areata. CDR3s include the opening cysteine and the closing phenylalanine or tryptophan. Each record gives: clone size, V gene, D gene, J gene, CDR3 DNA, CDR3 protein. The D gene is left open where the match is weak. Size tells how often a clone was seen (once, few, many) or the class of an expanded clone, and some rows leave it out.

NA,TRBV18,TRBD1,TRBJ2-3,TGTGCCAGCTCGTTGCGACAGGGGACAGATACGCAGTATTTT,CASSLRQGTDTQYF
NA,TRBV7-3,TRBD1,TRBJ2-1,TGTGCCAGCAGCCCCTTAGGGGGCGCCTACAATGAGCAGTTCTTC,CASSPLGGAYNEQFF
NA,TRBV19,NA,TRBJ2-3,TGTGCCAGTAGTATCGGGAGTCAGTCCCTAGATACGCAGTATTTT,CASSIGSQSLDTQYF
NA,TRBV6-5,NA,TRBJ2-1,TGTGCCAGCACTGGTTCGCGGGGATCCTACAATGAGCAGTTCTTC,CASTGSRGSYNEQFF
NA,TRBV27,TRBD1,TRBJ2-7,TGTGCCAGCAGTCAAATACGCACCGGGACAGGGTTTTACGAGCAGTACTTC,CASSQIRTGTGFYEQYF
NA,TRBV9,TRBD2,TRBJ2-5,TGTGCCAGCAGCTCCCGGGTACTAGCGGGAGAGACCCAGTACTTC,CASSSRVLAGETQYF
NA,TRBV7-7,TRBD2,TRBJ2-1,TGTGCTAGCAGCTTAGCGGGGGGGGATGAGCAGTTCTTC,CASSLAGGDEQFF
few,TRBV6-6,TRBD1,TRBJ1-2,TGTGCCAGCAGTTCTGGGACAGGAGACTATGGCTACACCTTC,CASSSGTGDYGYTF
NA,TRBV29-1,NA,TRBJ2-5,TGCAGCGTTGATGAGATGCTTTGGGACTTAATGGGGGAGACCCAGTACTTC,CSVDEMLWDLMGETQYF
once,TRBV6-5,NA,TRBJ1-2,TGTGCCAGCGGAGGGGTTCTGCGCTATGGCTACACCTTC,CASGGVLRYGYTF
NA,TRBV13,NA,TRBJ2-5,TGTGCCAGCCGGGAGAGCGGACAAGAGACCCAGTACTTC,CASRESGQETQYF
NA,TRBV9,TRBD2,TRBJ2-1,TGTGCCAGCAGCCTTAGGGCTAGCGGGAGGGTAAATGAGCAGTTCTTC,CASSLRASGRVNEQFF
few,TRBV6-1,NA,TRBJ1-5,TGTGCCAGCACCGAGGCCAGGGTACGCAATCAGCCCCAGCATTTT,CASTEARVRNQPQHF
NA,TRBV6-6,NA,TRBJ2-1,TGTGCCGGGGGAAGAACCTACAATGAGCAGTTCTTC,CAGGRTYNEQFF
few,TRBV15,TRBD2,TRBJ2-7,TGTGCCACCAGCGGCCAGCGGGGCTACTACGAGCAGTACTTC,CATSGQRGYYEQYF
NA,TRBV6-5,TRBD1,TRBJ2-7,TGTGCCAGCAGTAAGGACAGGGTTCCCTACGAGCAGTACTTC,CASSKDRVPYEQYF
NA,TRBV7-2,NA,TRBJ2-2,TGTGCCAGCAGCCTGCGAGTAGGGGAGCTGTTTTTT,CASSLRVGELFF
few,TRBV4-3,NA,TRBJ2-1,TGCGCCAGCAGCCGGGGCGGAGGCAGCTCCTACAATGAGCAGTTCTTC,CASSRGGGSSYNEQFF
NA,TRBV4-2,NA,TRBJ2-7,TGTGCCAGCAGCCACCAGACTGGGGAGGTCTACGAGCAGTACTTC,CASSHQTGEVYEQYF
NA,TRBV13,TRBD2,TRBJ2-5,TGTGCCAGCAGCTTGGGCGGGAGGAAAGGAGAGACCCAGTACTTC,CASSLGGRKGETQYF
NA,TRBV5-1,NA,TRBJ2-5,TGCGCCAGCAGCCCCCGTGCGGGCGGGGTTCAAGAGACCCAGTACTTC,CASSPRAGGVQETQYF
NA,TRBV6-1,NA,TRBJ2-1,TGTGCCAGCAGTATAGACCTCGGCGTGGGCCATGAGCAGTTCTTC,CASSIDLGVGHEQFF
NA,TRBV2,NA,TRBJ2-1,TGTGCCAGCAGACCCGGGACAAACTTCAACAATGAGCAGTTCTTC,CASRPGTNFNNEQFF
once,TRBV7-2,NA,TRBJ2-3,TGTGCCAGCAGCCGCGGACCCACAGATACGCAGTATTTT,CASSRGPTDTQYF
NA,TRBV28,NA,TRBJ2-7,TGTGCCACCCGGGGTGGGCCGGCTCACTACGAGCAGTACTTC,CATRGGPAHYEQYF
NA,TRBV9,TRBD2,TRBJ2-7,TGTGCCAGCAGCGTAGGCCCCGGGACTATCTCCTACGAGCAGTACTTC,CASSVGPGTISYEQYF